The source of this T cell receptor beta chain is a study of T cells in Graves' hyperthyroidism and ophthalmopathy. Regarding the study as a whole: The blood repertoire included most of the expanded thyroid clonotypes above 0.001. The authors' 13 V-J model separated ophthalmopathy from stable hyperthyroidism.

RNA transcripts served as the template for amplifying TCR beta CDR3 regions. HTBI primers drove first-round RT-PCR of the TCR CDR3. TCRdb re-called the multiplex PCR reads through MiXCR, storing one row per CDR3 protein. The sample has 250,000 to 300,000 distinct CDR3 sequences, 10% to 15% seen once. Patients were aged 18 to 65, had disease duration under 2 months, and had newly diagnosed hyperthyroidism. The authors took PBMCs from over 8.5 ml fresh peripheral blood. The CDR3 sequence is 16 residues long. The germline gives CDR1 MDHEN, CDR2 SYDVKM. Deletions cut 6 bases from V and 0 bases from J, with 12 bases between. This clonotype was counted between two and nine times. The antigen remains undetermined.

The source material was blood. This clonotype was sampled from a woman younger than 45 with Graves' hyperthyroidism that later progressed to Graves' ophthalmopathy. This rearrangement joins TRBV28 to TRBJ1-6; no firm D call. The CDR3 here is CASSSSSSSYNSPLHF. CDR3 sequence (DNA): TGTGCCAGCAGCTCTTCATCGAGCTCCTATAATTCACCCCTCCACTTT.